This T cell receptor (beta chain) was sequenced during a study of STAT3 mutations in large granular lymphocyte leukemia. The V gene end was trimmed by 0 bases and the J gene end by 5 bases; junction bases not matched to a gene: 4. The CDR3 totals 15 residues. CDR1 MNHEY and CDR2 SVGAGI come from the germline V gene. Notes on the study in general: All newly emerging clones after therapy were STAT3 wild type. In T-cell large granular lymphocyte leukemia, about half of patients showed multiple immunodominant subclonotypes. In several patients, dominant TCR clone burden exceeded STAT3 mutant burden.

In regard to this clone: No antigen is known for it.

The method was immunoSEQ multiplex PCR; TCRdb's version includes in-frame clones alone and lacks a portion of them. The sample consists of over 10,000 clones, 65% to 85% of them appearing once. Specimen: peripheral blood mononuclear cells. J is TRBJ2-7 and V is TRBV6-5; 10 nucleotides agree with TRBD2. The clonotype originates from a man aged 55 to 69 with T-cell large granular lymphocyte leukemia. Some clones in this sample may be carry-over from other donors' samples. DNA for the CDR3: TGTGCCAGCAGTTACTCCCCGGGACTAGCGAACGAGCAGTACTTC. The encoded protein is CASSYSPGLANEQYF.